These T cell receptor beta chains were read from a single sample in a study of T cell repertoires and Cas9 in healthy adults. Here immunoSEQ multiplex PCR was the method, and the copy in TCRdb shows in-frame clones only, minus some. This sample carries about 22,000 clones, 85% to 95% of them seen once, and the ten largest clones take 0.84%. Specimen: CD4+ effector T cells (CD127+, CD25-, CD137-, CD154-) from PBMCs; culture status not recorded. These TCRs come from a human donor in good health. Each CDR3 is given with its conserved first and last residue. The D gene is left open where the match is weak. The size field is filled for only some rows; it gives once, few, many or a size class.

j_gene: TRBJ1-1; d_gene: TRBD1; abundance: .; v_gene: TRBV4-3; CDR3aa: CASSQSGTGPLNTEAFF; CDR3nt: TGCGCCAGCAGCCAATCGGGGACAGGGCCGTTGAACACTGAAGCTTTCTTT
j_gene: TRBJ2-2; d_gene: .; abundance: .; v_gene: TRBV28; CDR3aa: CASSLPSGRTGELFF; CDR3nt: TGTGCCAGCAGCCTCCCTTCGGGTAGAACCGGGGAGCTGTTTTTT
j_gene: TRBJ2-2; d_gene: TRBD1; abundance: .; v_gene: TRBV11-2; CDR3aa: CASSLDRGAGELFF; CDR3nt: TGTGCCAGCAGTCTGGACAGGGGGGCCGGGGAGCTGTTTTTT
j_gene: TRBJ1-5; d_gene: .; abundance: .; v_gene: TRBV29-1; CDR3aa: CSVIMTDLNQPQHF; CDR3nt: TGCAGCGTCATCATGACGGACCTCAATCAGCCCCAGCATTTT
j_gene: TRBJ1-2; d_gene: TRBD1; abundance: .; v_gene: TRBV4-2; CDR3aa: CASSPGQRHYGYTF; CDR3nt: TGTGCCAGCAGCCCGGGACAGCGGCACTATGGCTACACCTTC
j_gene: TRBJ2-7; d_gene: .; abundance: .; v_gene: TRBV15; CDR3aa: CATSREPIRGRHEQYF; CDR3nt: TGTGCCACCAGCAGAGAACCAATCAGGGGCCGGCACGAGCAGTACTTC
j_gene: TRBJ1-5; d_gene: .; abundance: once; v_gene: TRBV7-9; CDR3aa: CASSSEGTSNQPQHF; CDR3nt: TGTGCCAGCAGCAGCGAGGGGACGAGTAATCAGCCCCAGCATTTT
j_gene: TRBJ2-5; d_gene: TRBD2; abundance: .; v_gene: TRBV7-3; CDR3aa: CASSSRGLAGVETQYF; CDR3nt: TGTGCCAGCAGCTCGAGGGGACTAGCGGGGGTAGAGACCCAGTACTTC
j_gene: TRBJ2-1; d_gene: TRBD2; abundance: .; v_gene: TRBV9; CDR3aa: CASSVLAGGWNEQFF; CDR3nt: TGTGCCAGCAGCGTTTTAGCGGGAGGGTGGAATGAGCAGTTCTTC
j_gene: TRBJ2-2; d_gene: .; abundance: once; v_gene: TRBV9; CDR3aa: CASSAGPLAVGTGELFF; CDR3nt: TGTGCCAGCAGCGCGGGCCCCTTGGCCGTTGGTACCGGGGAGCTGTTTTTT
j_gene: TRBJ1-1; d_gene: TRBD1; abundance: .; v_gene: TRBV27; CDR3aa: CASSPNLWTGPDHPPTEAFF; CDR3nt: TGTGCCAGCAGCCCTAACCTCTGGACAGGTCCCGATCACCCACCCACTGAAGCTTTCTTT
j_gene: TRBJ1-6; d_gene: .; abundance: .; v_gene: TRBV7-2; CDR3aa: CASSLPRRRNSPLHF; CDR3nt: TGTGCCAGCAGCCTCCCTAGGCGCCGGAATTCACCCCTCCACTTT
j_gene: TRBJ2-6; d_gene: .; abundance: .; v_gene: TRBV7-3; CDR3aa: CASSLTRASGANVLTF; CDR3nt: TGTGCCAGCAGCTTAACACGCGCGTCTGGGGCCAACGTCCTGACTTTC
j_gene: TRBJ1-1; d_gene: TRBD1; abundance: .; v_gene: TRBV7-8; CDR3aa: CASSFTGGRNTEAFF; CDR3nt: TGTGCCAGCAGCTTTACAGGGGGCAGGAACACTGAAGCTTTCTTT
j_gene: TRBJ1-2; d_gene: .; abundance: .; v_gene: TRBV19; CDR3aa: CASSPASQGGNYGYTF; CDR3nt: TGTGCCAGTAGTCCCGCCTCCCAAGGCGGTAACTATGGCTACACCTTC
j_gene: TRBJ1-4; d_gene: .; abundance: few; v_gene: TRBV7-2; CDR3aa: CASSQSQSTNEKLFF; CDR3nt: TGTGCCAGCAGCCAGTCCCAGTCAACTAATGAAAAACTGTTTTTT
j_gene: TRBJ2-1; d_gene: .; abundance: .; v_gene: TRBV4-2; CDR3aa: CASSQDFQTSYNEQFF; CDR3nt: TGTGCCAGCAGCCAAGATTTTCAGACCTCATACAATGAGCAGTTCTTC
j_gene: TRBJ1-5; d_gene: .; abundance: .; v_gene: TRBV5-1; CDR3aa: CASSLSPQGTNQPQHF; CDR3nt: TGCGCCAGCAGCTTGTCCCCCCAGGGGACGAATCAGCCCCAGCATTTT
j_gene: TRBJ2-3; d_gene: .; abundance: .; v_gene: TRBV2; CDR3aa: CASSEGGWGAVF; CDR3nt: TGTGCCAGCAGTGAGGGCGGTTGGGGGGCAGTATTT
j_gene: TRBJ2-3; d_gene: .; abundance: .; v_gene: TRBV11-3; CDR3aa: CASSRRDSTDTQYF; CDR3nt: TGTGCCAGCAGCCGCCGGGACAGCACAGATACGCAGTATTTT
j_gene: TRBJ2-1; d_gene: TRBD1; abundance: .; v_gene: TRBV7-9; CDR3aa: CASSLGAGGDYNEQFF; CDR3nt: TGTGCCAGCAGCTTAGGGGCAGGGGGCGACTACAATGAGCAGTTCTTC
j_gene: TRBJ2-1; d_gene: .; abundance: .; v_gene: TRBV29-1; CDR3aa: CSVARNEQFF; CDR3nt: TGCAGCGTTGCCCGAAATGAGCAGTTCTTC
j_gene: TRBJ1-5; d_gene: .; abundance: .; v_gene: TRBV28; CDR3aa: CATGYQPQHF; CDR3nt: TGTGCCACGGGTTATCAGCCCCAGCATTTT
j_gene: TRBJ1-4; d_gene: .; abundance: .; v_gene: TRBV27; CDR3aa: CASKGGANEKLFF; CDR3nt: TGTGCCAGCAAGGGGGGGGCTAATGAAAAACTGTTTTTT
j_gene: TRBJ2-2; d_gene: .; abundance: once; v_gene: TRBV2; CDR3aa: CASSVAPETQGELFF; CDR3nt: TGTGCCAGCAGTGTAGCCCCGGAGACCCAAGGGGAGCTGTTTTTT
j_gene: TRBJ1-5; d_gene: .; abundance: .; v_gene: TRBV28; CDR3aa: CASRSGLGNQPQHF; CDR3nt: TGTGCCAGCAGATCGGGGTTAGGCAATCAGCCCCAGCATTTT
j_gene: TRBJ2-1; d_gene: TRBD2; abundance: .; v_gene: TRBV5-1; CDR3aa: CASSPGTSGSYEQFF; CDR3nt: TGCGCCAGCAGCCCCGGGACTAGCGGGAGCTATGAGCAGTTCTTC
j_gene: TRBJ2-7; d_gene: .; abundance: .; v_gene: TRBV5-1; CDR3aa: CASSLAGRRGDEQYF; CDR3nt: TGCGCCAGCAGCTTGGCTGGCAGGCGTGGGGACGAGCAGTACTTC
j_gene: TRBJ1-2; d_gene: .; abundance: .; v_gene: TRBV7-9; CDR3aa: CASSLGSAGYGYTF; CDR3nt: TGTGCCAGCAGCTTAGGAAGTGCGGGATATGGCTACACCTTC
j_gene: TRBJ1-6; d_gene: TRBD1; abundance: .; v_gene: TRBV19; CDR3aa: CASRQGSSYNSPLHF; CDR3nt: TGTGCCAGTCGACAGGGGAGCTCCTATAATTCACCCCTCCACTTT
j_gene: TRBJ2-3; d_gene: .; abundance: .; v_gene: TRBV11-1; CDR3aa: CASSGPRRTSTDTQYF; CDR3nt: TGTGCCAGCAGCGGCCCCAGGAGAACTAGCACAGATACGCAGTATTTT
j_gene: TRBJ1-1; d_gene: .; abundance: .; v_gene: TRBV7-3; CDR3aa: CASSLTHVNTEAFF; CDR3nt: TGTGCCAGCAGCTTAACGCACGTGAACACTGAAGCTTTCTTT
j_gene: TRBJ1-3; d_gene: .; abundance: .; v_gene: TRBV6-6; CDR3aa: CASSPGTRNTIYF; CDR3nt: TGTGCCAGCAGCCCTGGGACCCGAAACACCATATATTTT
j_gene: TRBJ2-3; d_gene: .; abundance: .; v_gene: TRBV11-3; CDR3aa: CASSFSSSTDTQYF; CDR3nt: TGTGCCAGCAGCTTTTCGTCTAGCACAGATACGCAGTATTTT
j_gene: TRBJ1-2; d_gene: .; abundance: once; v_gene: TRBV25-1; CDR3aa: CASSALSYGYTF; CDR3nt: TGTGCCAGCAGTGCCCTCAGCTATGGCTACACCTTC
j_gene: TRBJ1-1; d_gene: .; abundance: .; v_gene: TRBV30; CDR3aa: CAANRALNTEAFF; CDR3nt: TGTGCCGCAAACAGGGCCTTAAACACTGAAGCTTTCTTT
j_gene: TRBJ2-3; d_gene: TRBD2; abundance: .; v_gene: TRBV2; CDR3aa: CASGGVYTDTQYF; CDR3nt: TGTGCCAGCGGGGGGGTATACACAGATACGCAGTATTTT
j_gene: TRBJ2-2; d_gene: .; abundance: .; v_gene: TRBV5-6; CDR3aa: CASSLEGPAGSLNTGELFF; CDR3nt: TGTGCCAGCAGCTTGGAGGGACCAGCGGGTTCCCTGAACACCGGGGAGCTGTTTTTT
j_gene: TRBJ1-5; d_gene: .; abundance: .; v_gene: TRBV6-6; CDR3aa: CASSYSLASSNQPQHF; CDR3nt: TGTGCCAGCAGTTACTCGTTGGCGTCTAGCAATCAGCCCCAGCATTTT
j_gene: TRBJ2-1; d_gene: TRBD1; abundance: .; v_gene: TRBV5-1; CDR3aa: CASRKGTGLYNEQFF; CDR3nt: TGCGCCAGCAGGAAAGGGACAGGGCTCTACAATGAGCAGTTCTTC
j_gene: TRBJ2-5; d_gene: .; abundance: .; v_gene: TRBV27; CDR3aa: CASSLSEETQYF; CDR3nt: TGTGCCAGCAGTTTATCGGAGGAGACCCAGTACTTC
j_gene: TRBJ1-1; d_gene: TRBD1; abundance: .; v_gene: TRBV7-8; CDR3aa: CASSLARTGTTEAFF; CDR3nt: TGTGCCAGCAGCTTAGCTCGGACAGGGACCACTGAAGCTTTCTTT
j_gene: TRBJ2-2; d_gene: .; abundance: .; v_gene: TRBV27; CDR3aa: CASMGPAGELFF; CDR3nt: TGTGCCAGCATGGGCCCCGCCGGGGAGCTGTTTTTT
j_gene: TRBJ2-3; d_gene: .; abundance: .; v_gene: TRBV10-3; CDR3aa: CAISGGPASGDTQYF; CDR3nt: TGTGCCATCAGTGGGGGTCCGGCCTCGGGAGATACGCAGTATTTT
j_gene: TRBJ1-3; d_gene: .; abundance: .; v_gene: TRBV18; CDR3aa: CASGDGRVYF; CDR3nt: TGTGCCAGCGGGGACGGGCGCGTATATTTT
j_gene: TRBJ1-3; d_gene: TRBD1; abundance: .; v_gene: TRBV9; CDR3aa: CASSADQGADTIYF; CDR3nt: TGTGCCAGCAGCGCTGATCAGGGGGCGGACACCATATATTTT
j_gene: TRBJ2-2; d_gene: .; abundance: .; v_gene: TRBV11-3; CDR3aa: CASSALAGPLGTGELFF; CDR3nt: TGTGCCAGCAGCGCGCTTGCGGGCCCCTTGGGCACCGGGGAGCTGTTTTTT
j_gene: TRBJ1-1; d_gene: .; abundance: few; v_gene: TRBV6-5; CDR3aa: CASRERAGGNTEAFF; CDR3nt: TGTGCCAGCAGGGAACGGGCGGGGGGGAACACTGAAGCTTTCTTT
j_gene: TRBJ1-2; d_gene: .; abundance: .; v_gene: TRBV7-2; CDR3aa: CASSRDVGASGYTF; CDR3nt: TGTGCCAGCAGCCGGGACGTGGGGGCGAGTGGCTACACCTTC
j_gene: TRBJ1-1; d_gene: .; abundance: once; v_gene: TRBV6-4; CDR3aa: CASSAGKNTEAFF; CDR3nt: TGTGCCAGCAGTGCGGGGAAGAACACTGAAGCTTTCTTT
j_gene: TRBJ1-2; d_gene: .; abundance: .; v_gene: TRBV11-2; CDR3aa: CASSLGPGGSGYGYTF; CDR3nt: TGTGCCAGCAGCTTAGGACCGGGGGGTAGCGGCTATGGCTACACCTTC
j_gene: TRBJ1-1; d_gene: .; abundance: .; v_gene: TRBV6-5; CDR3aa: CASSYAGVDTEAFF; CDR3nt: TGTGCCAGCAGTTATGCAGGGGTGGACACTGAAGCTTTCTTT
j_gene: TRBJ1-1; d_gene: TRBD1; abundance: .; v_gene: TRBV7-3; CDR3aa: CASRGQLNTEAFF; CDR3nt: TGTGCCAGCAGGGGACAGCTGAACACTGAAGCTTTCTTT
j_gene: TRBJ2-3; d_gene: .; abundance: .; v_gene: TRBV11-3; CDR3aa: CASSYNRATDTQYF; CDR3nt: TGTGCCAGCAGCTACAACAGGGCCACAGATACGCAGTATTTT
j_gene: TRBJ1-5; d_gene: TRBD1; abundance: .; v_gene: TRBV19; CDR3aa: CASSQSDRGYNQPQHF; CDR3nt: TGTGCCAGTAGCCAATCAGACAGGGGGTACAATCAGCCCCAGCATTTT
j_gene: TRBJ1-1; d_gene: TRBD1; abundance: .; v_gene: TRBV29-1; CDR3aa: CSVDRTGKNTEAFF; CDR3nt: TGCAGCGTTGACAGGACAGGGAAAAACACTGAAGCTTTCTTT